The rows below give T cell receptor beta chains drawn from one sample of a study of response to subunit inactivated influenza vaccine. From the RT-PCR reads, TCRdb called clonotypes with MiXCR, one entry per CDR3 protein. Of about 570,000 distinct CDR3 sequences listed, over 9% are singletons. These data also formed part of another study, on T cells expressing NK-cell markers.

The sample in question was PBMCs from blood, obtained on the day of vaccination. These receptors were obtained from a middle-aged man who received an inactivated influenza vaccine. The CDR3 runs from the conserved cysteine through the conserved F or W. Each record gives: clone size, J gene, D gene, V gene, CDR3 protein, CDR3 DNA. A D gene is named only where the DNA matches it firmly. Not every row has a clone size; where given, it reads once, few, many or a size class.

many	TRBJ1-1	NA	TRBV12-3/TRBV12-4	CASSLQMNTEAFF	TGTGCCAGCAGTCTCCAGATGAACACTGAAGCTTTCTTT
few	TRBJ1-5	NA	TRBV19	CASSIQTGISNQPQHF	TGTGCCAGTAGTATCCAGACAGGAATTAGCAATCAGCCCCAGCATTTT
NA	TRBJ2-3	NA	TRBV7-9	CASSLYRFLTDTQYF	TGTGCCAGCAGCTTATACAGGTTCCTCACAGATACGCAGTATTTT
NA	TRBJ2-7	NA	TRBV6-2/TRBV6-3	CASSYSSGFYEQYF	TGTGCCAGCAGTTACTCGTCGGGGTTCTACGAGCAGTACTTC
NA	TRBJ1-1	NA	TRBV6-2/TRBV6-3	CASSNYGTEAFF	TGTGCCAGCAGTAATTACGGGACTGAAGCTTTCTTT
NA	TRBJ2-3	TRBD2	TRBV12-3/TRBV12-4	CATSRTSGRGGTDTQYF	TGTGCCACCAGCCGGACTAGCGGGAGAGGCGGCACAGATACGCAGTATTTT
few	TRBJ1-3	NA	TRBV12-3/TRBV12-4	CASSLTGRGNTIYF	TGTGCCAGCAGTTTAACGGGTCGAGGAAACACCATATATTTT
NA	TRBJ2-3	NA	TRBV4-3	CASSQLGRGADTQYF	TGCGCCAGCAGCCAACTCGGGAGAGGTGCAGATACGCAGTATTTT
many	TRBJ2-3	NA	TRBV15	CATSGGGTDTQYF	TGTGCCACCAGCGGGGGTGGGACAGATACGCAGTATTTT
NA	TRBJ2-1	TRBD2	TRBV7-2	CASSLDTSVAFF	TGTGCCAGCAGCTTAGACACTAGCGTGGCGTTCTTC
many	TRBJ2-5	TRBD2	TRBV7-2	CASSYTYSGGGQETQYF	TGTGCCAGCAGCTACACTTACAGCGGGGGGGGTCAAGAGACCCAGTACTTC
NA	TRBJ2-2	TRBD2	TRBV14	CASSPLIAGSYGELFF	TGTGCCAGCAGCCCCTTGATAGCGGGGTCCTACGGGGAGCTGTTTTTT
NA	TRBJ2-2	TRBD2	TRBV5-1	CASSLSRGDTGELFF	TGCGCCAGCAGCTTGTCGCGGGGGGACACCGGGGAGCTGTTTTTT
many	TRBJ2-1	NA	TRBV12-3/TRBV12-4	CASSLYSSYNEQFF	TGTGCCAGCAGTCTTTATAGCTCCTACAATGAGCAGTTCTTC
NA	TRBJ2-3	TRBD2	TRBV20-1	CSAPLAGGVDTQYF	TGCAGTGCGCCTTTAGCGGGAGGAGTAGATACGCAGTATTTT
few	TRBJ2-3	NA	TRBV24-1	CATSEWGRESTDTQYF	TGTGCCACCAGTGAATGGGGACGGGAATCCACAGATACGCAGTATTTT
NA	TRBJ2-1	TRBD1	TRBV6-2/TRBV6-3	CASREWDRAYNEQFF	TGTGCCAGCAGAGAATGGGACAGGGCGTACAATGAGCAGTTCTTC
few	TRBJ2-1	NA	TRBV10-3	CAISESGGTTYNEQFF	TGTGCCATCAGTGAGTCCGGGGGAACCACCTACAATGAGCAGTTCTTC
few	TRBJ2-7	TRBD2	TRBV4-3	CASSQAGVGSGAIYEQYF	TGCGCCAGCAGCCAAGCTGGAGTCGGTAGCGGGGCGATCTACGAGCAGTACTTC
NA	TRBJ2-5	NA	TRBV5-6	CATALGSETQYF	TGTGCCACCGCGCTGGGATCAGAGACCCAGTACTTC
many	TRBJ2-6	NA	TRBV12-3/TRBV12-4	CASSRRDGANVLTF	TGTGCCAGCAGCCGCAGGGATGGGGCCAACGTCCTGACTTTC
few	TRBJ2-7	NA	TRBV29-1	CSVEDADSYEQYF	TGCAGCGTTGAAGATGCAGACTCCTACGAGCAGTACTTC
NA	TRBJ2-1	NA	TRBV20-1	CSARVSSPSTNEQFF	TGCAGTGCTAGGGTTAGTTCCCCATCCACAAATGAGCAGTTCTTC
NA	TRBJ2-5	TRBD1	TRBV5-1	CASSPGQGRKTQYF	TGCGCCAGCAGCCCGGGACAGGGGAGAAAGACCCAGTACTTC
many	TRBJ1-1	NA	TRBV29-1	CSVEPGFYTEAFF	TGCAGCGTTGAACCGGGCTTTTACACTGAAGCTTTCTTT
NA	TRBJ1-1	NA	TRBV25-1	CASTGLTEAFF	TGTGCCAGCACAGGGCTAACTGAAGCTTTCTTT
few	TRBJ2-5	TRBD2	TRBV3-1	CASSQEPVRLAGAETQYF	TGTGCCAGCAGCCAAGAGCCGGTGAGACTAGCGGGAGCGGAGACCCAGTACTTC
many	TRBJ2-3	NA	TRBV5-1	CASSPSLDTQYF	TGCGCCAGCAGCCCGAGCTTGGATACGCAGTATTTT
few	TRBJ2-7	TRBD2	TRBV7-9	CASSLRASGIRSYEQYF	TGTGCCAGCAGCTTAAGGGCTAGCGGGATTCGCTCCTACGAGCAGTACTTC
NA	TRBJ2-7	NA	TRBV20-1	CSAGRMGVGEQYF	TGCAGTGCCGGTCGGATGGGGGTGGGGGAGCAGTACTTC
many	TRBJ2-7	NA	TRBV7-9	CASSSPTGYEQYF	TGTGCCAGCAGCTCCCCTACAGGATACGAGCAGTACTTC
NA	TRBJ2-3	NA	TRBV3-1	CASSGGGDTQYF	TGTGCCAGCAGCGGGGGGGGCGATACGCAGTATTTT
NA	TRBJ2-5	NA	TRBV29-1	CSVRPGRQETQYF	TGCAGCGTACGCCCGGGCCGTCAAGAGACCCAGTACTTC
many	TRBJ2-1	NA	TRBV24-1	CATSDWASYNEQFF	TGTGCCACCAGTGATTGGGCTAGCTACAATGAGCAGTTCTTC
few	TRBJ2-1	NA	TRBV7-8	CASSLEFGANEQFF	TGTGCCAGCAGCTTAGAGTTTGGAGCGAATGAGCAGTTCTTC